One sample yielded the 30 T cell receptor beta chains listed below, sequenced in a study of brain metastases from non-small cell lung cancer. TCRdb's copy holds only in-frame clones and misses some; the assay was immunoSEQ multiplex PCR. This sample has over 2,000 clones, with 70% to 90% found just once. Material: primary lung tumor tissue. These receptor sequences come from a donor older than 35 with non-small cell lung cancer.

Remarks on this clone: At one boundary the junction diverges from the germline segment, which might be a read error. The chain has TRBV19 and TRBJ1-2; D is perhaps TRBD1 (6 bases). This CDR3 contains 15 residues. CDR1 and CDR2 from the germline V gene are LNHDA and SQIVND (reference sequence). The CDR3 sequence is CASSILGQAYYGYTF. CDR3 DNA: TGTGCTAGTAGTATACTGGGACAAGCCTACTATGGCTATACCTTC.

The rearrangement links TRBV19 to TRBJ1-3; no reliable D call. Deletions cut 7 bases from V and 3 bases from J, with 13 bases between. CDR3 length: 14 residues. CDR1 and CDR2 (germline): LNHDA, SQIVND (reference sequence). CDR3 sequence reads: CASIPRTYGNTIYF. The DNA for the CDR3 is TGTGCCAGTATCCCCCGTACTTATGGAAACACCATATATTTT.

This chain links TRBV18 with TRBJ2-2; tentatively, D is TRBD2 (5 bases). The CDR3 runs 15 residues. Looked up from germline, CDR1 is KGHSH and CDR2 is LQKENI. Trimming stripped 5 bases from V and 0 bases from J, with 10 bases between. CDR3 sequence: CASSIGETNTGELFF. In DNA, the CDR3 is TGTGCCAGCTCAATCGGGGAAACGAACACCGGGGAGCTGTTTTTT.

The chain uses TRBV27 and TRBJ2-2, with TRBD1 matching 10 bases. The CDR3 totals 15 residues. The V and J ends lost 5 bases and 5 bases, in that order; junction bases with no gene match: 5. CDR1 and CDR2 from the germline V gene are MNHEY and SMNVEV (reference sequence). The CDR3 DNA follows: TGTGCCAGCAGTCCTAGACAGGGGGCGACCGGGGAGCTGTTTTTT. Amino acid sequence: CASSPRQGATGELFF.

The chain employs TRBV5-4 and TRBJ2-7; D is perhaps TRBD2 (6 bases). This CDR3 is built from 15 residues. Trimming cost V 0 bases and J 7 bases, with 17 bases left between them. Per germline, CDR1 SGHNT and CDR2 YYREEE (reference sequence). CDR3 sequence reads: CASSLEAGRRKEQYF. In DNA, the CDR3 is TGTGCCAGCAGCTTGGAGGCGGGGCGGCGGAAGGAGCAGTACTTC.

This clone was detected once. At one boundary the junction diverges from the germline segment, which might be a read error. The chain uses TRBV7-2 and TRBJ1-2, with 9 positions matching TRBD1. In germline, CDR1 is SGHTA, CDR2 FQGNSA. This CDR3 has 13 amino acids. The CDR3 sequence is CASSSDRGSGYTF. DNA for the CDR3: TGTGCCAGCAGCTCGGACAGGGGATCCGGCTACACCTTT.

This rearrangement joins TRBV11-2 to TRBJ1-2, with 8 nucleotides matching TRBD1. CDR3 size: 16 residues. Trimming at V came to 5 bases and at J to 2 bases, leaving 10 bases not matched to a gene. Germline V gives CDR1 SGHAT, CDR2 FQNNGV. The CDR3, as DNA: TGTGCCAGCAGCCAATACCGGGACAGGTCGAACTATGGCTACACCTTC. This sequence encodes CASSQYRDRSNYGYTF.

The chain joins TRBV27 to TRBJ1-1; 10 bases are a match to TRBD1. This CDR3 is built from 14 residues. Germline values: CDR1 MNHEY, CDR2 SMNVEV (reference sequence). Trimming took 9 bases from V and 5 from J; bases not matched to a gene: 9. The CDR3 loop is CASSRQGASTEAFF. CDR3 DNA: TGTGCCAGTAGCCGACAGGGGGCTTCGACTGAAGCTTTCTTT.

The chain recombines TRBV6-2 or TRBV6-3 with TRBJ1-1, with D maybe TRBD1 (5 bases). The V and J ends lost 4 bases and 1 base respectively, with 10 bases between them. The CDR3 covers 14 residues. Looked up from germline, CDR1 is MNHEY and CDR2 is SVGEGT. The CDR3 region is CASSFGDSNTEAFF. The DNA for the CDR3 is TGTGCCAGCAGTTTTGGGGACTCGAACACTGAAGCTTTCTTT.

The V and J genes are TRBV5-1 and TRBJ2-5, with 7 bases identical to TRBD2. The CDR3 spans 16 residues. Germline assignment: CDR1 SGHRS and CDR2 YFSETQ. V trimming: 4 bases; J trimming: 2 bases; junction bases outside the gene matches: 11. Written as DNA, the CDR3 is TGCGCCAGCAGCGCCGGGGCTAGCGGTTTACAAGAGACCCAGTACTTC. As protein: CASSAGASGLQETQYF.

The CDR3 is CASSLGGTGGRYGYTF. For the CDR3, the DNA is TGTGCCAGCAGCTTGGGTGGGACAGGGGGAAGGTATGGCTACACCTTC. The gene calls are TRBV5-5 and TRBJ1-2, with 11 positions matching TRBD1. Germline CDR1 reads SGHKS; CDR2 reads YYEKEE (reference sequence). V lost 0 bases and J lost 5; bases outside the gene matches: 6. The CDR3 is made up of 16 amino acids.

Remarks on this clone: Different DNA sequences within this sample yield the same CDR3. In DNA, the CDR3 is TGTGCCAGTAGCTTAGACCCCGGCACCTACGAGCAGTACGTC. Translation gives CASSLDPGTYEQYV. The genes are TRBV7-2 and TRBJ2-7; D is undetermined. The CDR3 is 14 amino acids. Germline CDR1 SGHTA, CDR2 FQGNSA.

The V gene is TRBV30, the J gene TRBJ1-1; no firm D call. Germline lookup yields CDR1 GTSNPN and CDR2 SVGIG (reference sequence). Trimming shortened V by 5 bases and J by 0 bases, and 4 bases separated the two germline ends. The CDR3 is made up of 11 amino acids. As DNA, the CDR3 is TGTGCCTGGGACATGAACACTGAAGCTTTCTTT. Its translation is CAWDMNTEAFF.

DNA for the CDR3: TGTGCCAGACTTATCGGGGCCCACTCCTACAATGAGCAGTTCTTC. Translated: CARLIGAHSYNEQFF. J is TRBJ2-1 and V is TRBV19; D is possibly TRBD1 or TRBD2 (5 bases each). The CDR3 sequence is 15 residues long. CDR1 is LNHDA and CDR2 is SQIVND in the germline V gene (reference sequence). The germline V and J ends were trimmed by 9 bases and 0 bases, with 15 bases remaining between them.

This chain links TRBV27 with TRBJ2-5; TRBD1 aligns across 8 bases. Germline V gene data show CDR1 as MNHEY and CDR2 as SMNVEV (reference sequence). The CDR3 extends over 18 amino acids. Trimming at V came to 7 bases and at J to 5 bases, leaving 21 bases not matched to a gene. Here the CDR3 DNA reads TGTGCCAGCAAGGTCGGACAGGGTCAACTTACCGGTATGGAGACCCAGTACTTC. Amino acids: CASKVGQGQLTGMETQYF.

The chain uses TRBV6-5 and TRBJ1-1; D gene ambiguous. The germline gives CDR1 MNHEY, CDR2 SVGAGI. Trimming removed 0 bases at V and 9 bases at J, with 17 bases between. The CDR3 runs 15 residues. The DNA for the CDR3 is TGTGCCAGCAGTTACTCCCTCGACACTGGCGGTAAAGCTTTCTTT. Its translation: CASSYSLDTGGKAFF.

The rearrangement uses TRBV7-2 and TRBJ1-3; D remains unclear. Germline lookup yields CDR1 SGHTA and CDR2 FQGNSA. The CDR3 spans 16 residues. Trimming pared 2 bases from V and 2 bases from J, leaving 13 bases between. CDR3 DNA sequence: TGTGCCAGCAGCTTAACCCACCCGAGAACTGGAAACACCATATATTTT. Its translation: CASSLTHPRTGNTIYF.

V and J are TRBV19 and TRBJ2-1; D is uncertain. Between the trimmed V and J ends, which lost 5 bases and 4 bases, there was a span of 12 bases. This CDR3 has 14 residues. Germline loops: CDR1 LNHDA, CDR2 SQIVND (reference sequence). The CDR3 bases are TGTGCCAGTAGTCGATCAATTGGGTACAATGAGCAGTTCTTC. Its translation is CASSRSIGYNEQFF.

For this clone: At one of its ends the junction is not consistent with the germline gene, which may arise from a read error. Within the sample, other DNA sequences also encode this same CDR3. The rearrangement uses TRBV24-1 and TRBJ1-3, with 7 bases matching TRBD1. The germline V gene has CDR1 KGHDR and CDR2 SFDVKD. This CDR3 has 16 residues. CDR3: CATSDLVQGKRNTIYF. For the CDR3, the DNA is TGTGCCACTAGTGATTTGGTACAGGGGAAAAGAAACACCATATATTTT.

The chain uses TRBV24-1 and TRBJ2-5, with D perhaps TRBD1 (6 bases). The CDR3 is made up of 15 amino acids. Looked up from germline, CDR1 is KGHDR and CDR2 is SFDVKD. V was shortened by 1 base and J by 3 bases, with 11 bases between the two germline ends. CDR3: CATSDLGQTEETQYF. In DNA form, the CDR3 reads TGTGCCACCAGTGATTTAGGACAGACCGAAGAGACCCAGTACTTC.

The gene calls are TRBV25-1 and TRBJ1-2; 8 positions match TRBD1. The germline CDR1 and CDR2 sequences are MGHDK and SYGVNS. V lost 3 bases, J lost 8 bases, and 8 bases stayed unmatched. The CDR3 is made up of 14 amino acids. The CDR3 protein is CASSEPQGAGGYTF. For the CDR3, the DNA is TGTGCCAGCAGTGAGCCCCAGGGGGCGGGCGGCTACACCTTC.

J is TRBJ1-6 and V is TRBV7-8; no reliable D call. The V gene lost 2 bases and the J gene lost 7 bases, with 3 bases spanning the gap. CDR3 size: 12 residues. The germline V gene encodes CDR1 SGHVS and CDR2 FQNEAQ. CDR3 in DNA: TGTGCCAGCAGCTTAAGAAATTCACCCCTCCACTTT. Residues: CASSLRNSPLHF. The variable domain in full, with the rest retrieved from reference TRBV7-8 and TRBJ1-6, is GAGVSQSPRYKVAKRGQDVALRCDPISGHVSLFWYQQALGQGPEFLTYFQNEAQLDKSGLPSDRFFAERPEGSVSTLKIQRTQQEDSAVYLCASSLRNSPLHFGNGTRLTVT.

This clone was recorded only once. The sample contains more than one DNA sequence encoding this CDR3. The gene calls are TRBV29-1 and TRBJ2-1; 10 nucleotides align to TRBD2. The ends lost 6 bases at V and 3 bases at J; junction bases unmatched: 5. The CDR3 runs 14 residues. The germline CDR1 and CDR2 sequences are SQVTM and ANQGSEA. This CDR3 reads CSVSGTSVYNEQFF. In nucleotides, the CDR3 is TGCAGCGTCTCTGGGACTAGCGTCTACAATGAGCAGTTCTTC.

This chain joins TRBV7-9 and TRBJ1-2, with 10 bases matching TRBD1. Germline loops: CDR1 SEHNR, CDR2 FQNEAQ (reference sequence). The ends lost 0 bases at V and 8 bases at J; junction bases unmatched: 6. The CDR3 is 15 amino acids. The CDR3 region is CASSLATGGEDGYTF. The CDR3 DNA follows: TGTGCCAGCAGCTTAGCGACAGGGGGCGAGGACGGCTACACCTTC. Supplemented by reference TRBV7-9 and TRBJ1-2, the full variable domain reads DTGVSQNPRHKITKRGQNVTFRCDPISEHNRLYWYRQTLGQGPEFLTYFQNEAQLEKSRLLSDRFSAERPKGSFSTLEIQRTEQGDSAMYLCASSLATGGEDGYTFGSGTRLTVV.

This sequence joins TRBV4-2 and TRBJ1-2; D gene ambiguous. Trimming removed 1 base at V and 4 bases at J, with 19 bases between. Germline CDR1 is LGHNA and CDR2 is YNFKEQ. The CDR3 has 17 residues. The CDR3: CASSQGGGEGVAYGYTF. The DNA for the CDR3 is TGTGCCAGCAGCCAAGGAGGAGGAGAAGGTGTCGCCTATGGCTACACCTTC.

CDR3 nucleotides: TGTGCCAGCAGCTTACTCGGGTCCTACGAGCAGTACTTC. Translating it yields CASSLLGSYEQYF. The chain links TRBV6-5 to TRBJ2-7; D not certain. Germline V lookup: CDR1 MNHEY, CDR2 SVGAGI. V was cut by 6 bases and J by 1 base, with 10 bases left in between. The CDR3 is made up of 13 amino acids.

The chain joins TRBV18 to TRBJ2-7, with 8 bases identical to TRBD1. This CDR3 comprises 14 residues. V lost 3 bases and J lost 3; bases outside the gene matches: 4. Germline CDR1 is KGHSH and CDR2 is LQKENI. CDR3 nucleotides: TGTGCCAGCTCACCGCCGGGACAGGACTACGAGCAGTACTTC. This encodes CASSPPGQDYEQYF.

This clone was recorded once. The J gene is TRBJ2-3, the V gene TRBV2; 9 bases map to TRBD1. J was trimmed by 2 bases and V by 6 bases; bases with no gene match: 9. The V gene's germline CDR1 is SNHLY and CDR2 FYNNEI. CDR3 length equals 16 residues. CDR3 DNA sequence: TGTGCCAGCAGCCTACCGGGACAGGGCTTCACAGATACGCAGTATTTT. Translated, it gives CASSLPGQGFTDTQYF.

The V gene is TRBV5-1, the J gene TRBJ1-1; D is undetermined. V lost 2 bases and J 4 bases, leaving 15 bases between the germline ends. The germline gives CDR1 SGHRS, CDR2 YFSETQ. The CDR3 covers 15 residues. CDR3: CASSFYQGKGTEAFF. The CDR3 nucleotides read TGCGCCAGCAGCTTCTATCAAGGCAAGGGCACTGAAGCTTTCTTT.

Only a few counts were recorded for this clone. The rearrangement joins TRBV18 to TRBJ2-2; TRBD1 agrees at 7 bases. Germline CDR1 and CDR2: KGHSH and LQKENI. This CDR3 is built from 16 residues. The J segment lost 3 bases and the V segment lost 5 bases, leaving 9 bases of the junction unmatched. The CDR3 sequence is CASSSLTGLDTGELFF. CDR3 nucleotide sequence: TGTGCCAGCTCATCGTTGACAGGGCTGGACACCGGGGAGCTGTTTTTT. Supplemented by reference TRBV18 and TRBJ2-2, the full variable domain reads NAGVMQNPRHLVRRRGQEARLRCSPMKGHSHVYWYRQLPEEGLKFMVYLQKENIIDESGMPKERFSAEFPKEGPSILRIQQVVRGDSAAYFCASSSLTGLDTGELFFGEGSRLTVL.